This T cell receptor beta chain was identified during a study of neurological immune-mediated disorders (dated 2019 in TCRdb). Background for the entire study: Of the 35 or so multiple sclerosis patients, some 30 had relapsing-remitting MS and 3 had secondary progressive MS. Using UMI-based sequencing, the study compared peripheral blood TCR-beta repertoires from patients with HTLV-I-associated myelopathy (HAM/TSP), patients with multiple sclerosis, and healthy controls. The roughly 100 TCR-beta libraries covered PBMC samples along with longitudinal samples, technical triplicates, and paired sorted CD4+ and CD8+ T-cell subsets. The cohort was made up of approximately 71 subjects, consisting of some 14 HAM/TSP patients, 35 or so multiple sclerosis patients and 20 healthy controls.

Results and caveats for the whole study, not just this receptor: Expanded clones from different subjects shared no identical CDR3 amino acid sequences, which suggests that TCR-beta repertoires were private in all groups. No clinical or MRI features were associated with the MS cluster, and the authors said that larger cohorts are needed. Repertoires from 18 of 34 MS patients were grouped by phylogenetic analysis into a cluster of related CDR3 sequences, suggesting a possible repertoire-level signature. The highest TCR clonal expansion was observed in HAM/TSP patients, whereas the lowest was observed in MS patients, even when compared with healthy controls.

This clonotype was seen many times. Its antigen has not been determined. There are no base qualities to consult, and no much larger clone falls within one base. cDNA was synthesized by template-switch 5'RACE using a primer with a 10-nucleotide random unique molecular identifier that tagged each TCR transcript. Every sequencing run yielded over 190 million TCR-beta sequences covering 15-18 subjects. Total RNA was extracted with the RNeasy kit. The KAPA Real-time Library Amplification kit was used to amplify TCR-beta VDJ regions with primers for the TCR constant region and the 5'RACE anchor. Sample indexes and Illumina adaptors were added in a first PCR, and a second PCR then increased library yield. After Ampure bead purification, the roughly 650 bp TCR product was size-selected on a 2% E-gel SizeSelection system. Before pooling, library quality was assessed on a Bioanalyzer, concentration was determined with Qubit, and library quantification was performed with the Kapa Library Quantification kit. An Illumina HiSeq 2500 sequenced the libraries paired-end 2 x 150 bp. To increase sequence diversity, roughly 24-30% phiX was spiked into each library pool. In the source study's methods: Quality-filtered reads were processed with the UMI-based MiGEC pipeline, and over 75% of raw TCR sequences were removed by the MiGEC pipeline during error correction. IMGT germline references were used for alignment of VDJ genes, and clonotypes were defined by a unique CDR3 amino acid sequence together with V-J genes. Clonal expansion, Shannon diversity and CDR3 relatedness were evaluated with VDJtools (CalcPairwiseDistances, ClusterSamples), while phylogenetic trees were built in CLCbio workbench. Clones with at least 8 unique UMIs were defined as expanded, with this threshold being based on coefficient-of-variation modelling across technical triplicates. Using fastp at Q25 and MiXCR, TCRdb reprocessed the public reads and kept productive beta chains. Each entry is one CDR3 protein sequence, shown with its most common DNA and genes. The V and J calls come from TCRdb's annotation, not from the publication. The sample table lists 50,000 to 65,000 distinct CDR3 sequences, about 3.5% of them with a count of one. The ten largest clones add up to less than 2% of the sample.

For unsorted PBMC libraries, 2 million PBMCs were used after storage in RNAlater at -80 degrees C until RNA extraction. Multiple sclerosis patients were enrolled in a US clinical protocol under which disease progression was evaluated by magnetic resonance imaging. Peripheral blood was subjected to Ficoll-Hypaque density gradient centrifugation to isolate PBMCs, which were then cryopreserved in liquid nitrogen. The CDR3 measures 16 amino acids from cysteine to phenylalanine. The entry retains the CDR3 DNA only, 48 bases that are in frame from base 1. CDR1 and CDR2, looked up from the germline V gene, are SGHTA and FQGNSA. V is pruned by 4 bases and J by 8 bases, leaving 11 bases of the junction without a gene match.

The sequence was collected from a man aged 30 to 39 with multiple sclerosis. Recombination joined TRBV7-2 with TRBJ2-1; the junction holds 10 bases that match TRBD1. What was sequenced was PBMCs. This receptor carries the CDR3 CASSSTTGGLRDEQFF. In nucleotide form, the sequence is TGTGCCAGCAGCTCGACGACAGGGGGCCTCCGAGATGAGCAGTTCTTC.